A selection of T cell receptor beta chains follows, all from one sample in a study of blood T cell dynamics during melanoma immunotherapy. Sequenced by immunoSEQ multiplex PCR; TCRdb stores in-frame clones only, minus some. The sample contains about 15,000 clones, roughly 84% of which appear only once. The sample here was blood, taken from a patient treated with checkpoint blockade. The receptors stem from a human donor with melanoma. Both conserved end residues are part of each CDR3. The order of the fields is D gene, J gene, clone size, V gene, CDR3 protein, CDR3 DNA. A D gene is named only where the DNA matches it firmly. Not every row has a clone size; where given, it reads once, few, many or a size class.

>-|TRBJ2-1|-|TRBV7-3
CASSPGTYNEQFF
TGTGCCAGCAGCCCAGGGACCTACAATGAGCAGTTCTTC
>TRBD1|TRBJ1-6|-|TRBV2
CASSQPGQGYSPLHF
TGTGCCAGCAGTCAACCGGGACAGGGGTATTCACCCCTCCACTTT
>TRBD1|TRBJ2-7|-|TRBV4-2
CASSQGGTGGSYEQYF
TGTGCCAGCAGCCAGGGGGGGACAGGGGGCTCCTACGAGCAGTACTTC
>TRBD2|TRBJ2-3|-|TRBV29-1
CSVELAGTDTQYF
TGCAGCGTTGAACTAGCGGGGACAGATACGCAGTATTTT
>TRBD1|TRBJ1-1|once|TRBV27
CASSPPTGPNTEAFF
TGTGCCAGCAGTCCGCCGACAGGGCCCAACACTGAAGCTTTCTTT
>-|TRBJ2-2|-|TRBV2
CASKRTFTNTGELFF
TGTGCCAGCAAGAGGACATTTACGAACACCGGGGAGCTGTTTTTT
>-|TRBJ2-5|-|TRBV7-6
CASSLPGDPGETQYF
TGTGCCAGCAGCTTACCCGGCGACCCGGGGGAGACCCAGTACTTC
>-|TRBJ2-2|-|TRBV5-6
CASSQSPGVGTGELFF
TGTGCCAGCAGCCAATCGCCAGGGGTTGGGACCGGGGAGCTGTTTTTT
>-|TRBJ1-6|few|TRBV6-1
CASSGAGNSPLHF
TGTGCCAGCAGTGGGGCGGGGAATTCACCCCTCCACTTT
>-|TRBJ2-5|-|TRBV5-1
CASSREGFGETQYF
TGCGCCAGCAGCCGAGAGGGGTTTGGAGAGACCCAGTACTTC
>-|TRBJ1-4|-|TRBV2
CASSELAIHEKLFF
TGTGCCAGCAGTGAATTGGCCATCCACGAAAAACTGTTTTTT
>TRBD2|TRBJ2-3|few|TRBV10-2
CASSDVRGGTDTQYF
TGCGCCAGCAGTGATGTTCGGGGGGGCACAGATACGCAGTATTTT
>TRBD2|TRBJ2-7|-|TRBV19
CASSTTLAGGYYEQYF
TGTGCCAGTAGTACGACCCTAGCGGGGGGGTACTACGAGCAGTACTTC
>TRBD1|TRBJ1-1|-|TRBV7-3
CASRQGANTEAFF
TGTGCCAGCCGACAGGGGGCGAACACTGAAGCTTTCTTT
>-|TRBJ2-7|-|TRBV5-4
CASSGGLYEQYF
TGTGCCAGCAGCGGGGGACTCTACGAGCAGTACTTC
>-|TRBJ2-5|-|TRBV11-2
CASSLARGWETQYF
TGTGCCAGCAGCTTAGCCAGGGGCTGGGAGACCCAGTACTTC
>TRBD1|TRBJ2-7|once|TRBV7-6
CASSSGQGITYEQYF
TGTGCCAGCAGTTCGGGACAGGGGATTACCTACGAGCAGTACTTC
>TRBD2|TRBJ2-3|-|TRBV7-2
CASSATGTSGTDTQYF
TGTGCCAGCAGCGCCACCGGGACTAGCGGCACAGATACGCAGTATTTT
>-|TRBJ1-1|once|TRBV30
CAWSDGAEAFF
TGTGCCTGGAGCGACGGGGCTGAAGCTTTCTTT
>TRBD1|TRBJ2-1|-|TRBV5-1
CASSPRDRVIHEQFF
TGCGCCAGCAGCCCTCGGGACAGGGTTATCCATGAGCAGTTCTTC
>-|TRBJ2-7|few|TRBV4-2
CASSQPLTGAYEQYF
TGTGCCAGCAGCCAACCCTTGACAGGAGCCTACGAGCAGTACTTC
>-|TRBJ2-7|-|TRBV11-2
CASSTAWGQTYEQYF
TGTGCCAGCAGCACTGCATGGGGACAAACCTACGAGCAGTACTTC
>-|TRBJ1-5|few|TRBV19
CASTPRWLSFQPQHF
TGTGCCAGTACCCCGAGGTGGCTCAGTTTTCAGCCCCAGCATTTT
>TRBD1|TRBJ2-1|once|TRBV28
CASSSPRDRTYNEQFF
TGTGCCAGCAGTTCTCCCCGGGACAGGACCTACAATGAGCAGTTCTTC
>TRBD2|TRBJ2-2|-|TRBV10-1
CASTSGGTNTGELFF
TGCGCCAGCACTAGCGGGGGAACGAACACCGGGGAGCTGTTTTTT